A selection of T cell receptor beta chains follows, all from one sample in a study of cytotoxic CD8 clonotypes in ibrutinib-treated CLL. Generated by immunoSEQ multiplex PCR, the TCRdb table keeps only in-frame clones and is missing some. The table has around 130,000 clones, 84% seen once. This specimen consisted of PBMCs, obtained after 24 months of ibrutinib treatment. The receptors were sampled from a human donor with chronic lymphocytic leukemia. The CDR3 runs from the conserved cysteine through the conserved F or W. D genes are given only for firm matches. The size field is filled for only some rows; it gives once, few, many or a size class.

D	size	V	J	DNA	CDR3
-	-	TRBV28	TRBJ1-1	TGTGCCAGCAGGTTGATCAGGCCCATGAACACTGAAGCTTTCTTT	CASRLIRPMNTEAFF
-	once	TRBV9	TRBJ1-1	TGTGCCAGCAGCGTGAGGGCGGGGAACACTGAAGCTTTCTTT	CASSVRAGNTEAFF
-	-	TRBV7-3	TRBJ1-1	TGTGCCAGCAGCTCCCCAGGGAGGGGGAACACTGAAGCTTTCTTT	CASSSPGRGNTEAFF
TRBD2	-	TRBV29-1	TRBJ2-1	TGCAGCGTTGTGGGACTAAATGAGCAGTTCTTC	CSVVGLNEQFF
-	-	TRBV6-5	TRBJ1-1	TGTGCCAGCAGTTACTCGAGCGAACCCGAGGGTGAAGCTTTCTTT	CASSYSSEPEGEAFF
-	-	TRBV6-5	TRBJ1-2	TGTGCCAGCAGTTCAGCAGGGATAAACTATGGCTACACCTTC	CASSSAGINYGYTF
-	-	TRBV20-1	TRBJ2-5	TGCAGTGCTCCCTCGCGAGAGACCCAGTACTTC	CSAPSRETQYF
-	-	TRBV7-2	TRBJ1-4	TGTGCCAGCAGCTTGAGGGAAGGCAATGAAAAACTGTTTTTT	CASSLREGNEKLFF
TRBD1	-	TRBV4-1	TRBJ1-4	TGCGCCAGCAGCCAAGACCGGACAGGACTTTATGAAAAACTGTTTTTT	CASSQDRTGLYEKLFF
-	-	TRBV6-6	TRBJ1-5	TGTGCCAGCAGTCCTGGGGGGCGGGTTGGCAATCAGCCCCAGCATTTT	CASSPGGRVGNQPQHF
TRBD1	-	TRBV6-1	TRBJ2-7	TGTGCCAGCAGTCCAACAGGGGGCGAGCAGTACTTC	CASSPTGGEQYF
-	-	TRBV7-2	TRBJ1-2	TGTGCCAGCAGCCCTAGAGGAGGGTTCCCTGCTCCTGGCTACACCTTC	CASSPRGGFPAPGYTF
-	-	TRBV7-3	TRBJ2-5	TGTGCCAGCAGCTACTCCGGGACACAAGAGACCCAGTACTTC	CASSYSGTQETQYF
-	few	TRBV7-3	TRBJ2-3	TGTGCCAGCAGCCTATCATACACAGATACGCAGTATTTT	CASSLSYTDTQYF
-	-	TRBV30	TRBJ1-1	TGTGCCTGGAGGACGAACACTGAAGCTTTCTTT	CAWRTNTEAFF
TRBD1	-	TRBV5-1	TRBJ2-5	TGCGCCAGCAGCTTGGCACCCGGACAGGGGGAGACCCAGTACTTC	CASSLAPGQGETQYF
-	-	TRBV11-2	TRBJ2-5	TGTGCCAGCAGCTTACAAAGGGGTCGTCTGGAGACCCAGTACTTC	CASSLQRGRLETQYF
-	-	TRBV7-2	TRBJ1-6	TGTGCCAGCAGCTCCGGACCGAGCTCCTATAATTCACCCCTCCACTTT	CASSSGPSSYNSPLHF
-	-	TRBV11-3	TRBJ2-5	TGTGCCAGCAGCCCCGGACATGCCAAGAGAAATTCAGAGACCCAGTACTTC	CASSPGHAKRNSETQYF
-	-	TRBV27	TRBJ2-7	TGTGCCAGCAGTCCACAGGGAGTCGTCCACGAGCAGTACTTC	CASSPQGVVHEQYF
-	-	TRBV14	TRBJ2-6	TGTGCCAGCAGCCATAGACTGGGGTCTGGGGCCAACGTCCTGACTTTC	CASSHRLGSGANVLTF
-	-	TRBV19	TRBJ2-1	TGTGCCAGTACCGTGGGGTCCCAGGGCATGGGGCACTATGAGCAGTTCTTC	CASTVGSQGMGHYEQFF